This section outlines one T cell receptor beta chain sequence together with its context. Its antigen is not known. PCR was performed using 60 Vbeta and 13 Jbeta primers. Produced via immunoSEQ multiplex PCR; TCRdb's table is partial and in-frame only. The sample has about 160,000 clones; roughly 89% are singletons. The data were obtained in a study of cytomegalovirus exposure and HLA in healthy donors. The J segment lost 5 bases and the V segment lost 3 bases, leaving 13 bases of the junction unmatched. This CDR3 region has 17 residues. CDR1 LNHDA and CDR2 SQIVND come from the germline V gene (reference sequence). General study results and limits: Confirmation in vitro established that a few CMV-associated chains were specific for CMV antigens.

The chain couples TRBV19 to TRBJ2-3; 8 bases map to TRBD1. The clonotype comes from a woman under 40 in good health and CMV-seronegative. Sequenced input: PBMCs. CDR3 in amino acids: CASSIGHGQGPLDTQYF. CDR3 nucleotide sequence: TGTGCCAGTAGTATTGGACACGGACAGGGACCACTAGATACGCAGTATTTT.